The sequence of this T cell receptor (beta chain) was determined in a study of T cell responses to AZD1222 COVID-19 vaccine. Study context: The analysis combined second doses at about 4 or about 12 weeks.

V lost 6 bases, J lost 6 bases, and 12 bases lay in between. The CDR3 is 13 amino acids. Sequencing was performed with immunoSEQ multiplex PCR; in TCRdb, only in-frame clones are kept and a portion is missing. The profile shows tens of thousands of clones, approximately 91% of them singletons. Specimen: peripheral blood, collected on day 0 of AZD1222 vaccination. The chain couples TRBV12-3 or TRBV12-4 to TRBJ1-3, with a tentative D call TRBD1 (5 bases). This receptor was identified in an adult in good health. The CDR3 DNA sequence: TGTGCCAGCAGCCCTCGGGGCGAAAACACCATATATTTT. Encoded protein: CASSPRGENTIYF.